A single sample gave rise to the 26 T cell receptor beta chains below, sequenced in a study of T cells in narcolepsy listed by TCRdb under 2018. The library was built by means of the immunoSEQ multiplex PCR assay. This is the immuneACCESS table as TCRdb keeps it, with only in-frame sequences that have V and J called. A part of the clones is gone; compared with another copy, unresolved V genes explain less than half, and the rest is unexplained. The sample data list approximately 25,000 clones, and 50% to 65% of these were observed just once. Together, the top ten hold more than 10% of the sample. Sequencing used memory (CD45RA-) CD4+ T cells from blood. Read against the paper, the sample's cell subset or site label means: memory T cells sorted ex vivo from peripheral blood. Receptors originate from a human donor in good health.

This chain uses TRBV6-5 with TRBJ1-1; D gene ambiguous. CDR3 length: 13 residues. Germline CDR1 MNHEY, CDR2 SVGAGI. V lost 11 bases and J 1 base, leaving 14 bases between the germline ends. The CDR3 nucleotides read TGTGCCGTCAAGAGGGCGAAGAACACTGAAGCTTTCTTT. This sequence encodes CAVKRAKNTEAFF.

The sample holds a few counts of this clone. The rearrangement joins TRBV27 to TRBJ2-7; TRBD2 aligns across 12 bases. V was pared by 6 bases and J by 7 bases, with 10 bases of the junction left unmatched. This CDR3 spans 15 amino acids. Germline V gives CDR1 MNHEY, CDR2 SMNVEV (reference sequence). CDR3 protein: CASRPGLAGSGEQYF. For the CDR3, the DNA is TGTGCCAGCAGGCCAGGACTAGCGGGGTCGGGAGAGCAGTACTTC.

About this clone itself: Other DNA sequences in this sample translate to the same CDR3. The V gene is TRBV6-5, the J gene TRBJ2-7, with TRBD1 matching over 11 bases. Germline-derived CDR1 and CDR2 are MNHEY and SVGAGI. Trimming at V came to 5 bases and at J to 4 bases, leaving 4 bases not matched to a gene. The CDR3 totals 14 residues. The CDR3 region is CASSQDRGQYEQYF. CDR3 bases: TGTGCCAGCAGTCAGGACAGGGGGCAGTACGAGCAGTACTTC.

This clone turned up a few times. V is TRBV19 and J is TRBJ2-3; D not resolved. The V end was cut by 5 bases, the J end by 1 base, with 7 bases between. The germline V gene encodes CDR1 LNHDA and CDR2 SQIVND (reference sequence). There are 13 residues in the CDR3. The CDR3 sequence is CASSARRTDTQYF. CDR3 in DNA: TGTGCCAGTAGTGCAAGACGCACAGATACGCAGTATTTT. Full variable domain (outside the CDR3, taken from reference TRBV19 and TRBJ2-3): DGGITQSPKYLFRKEGQNVTLSCEQNLNHDAMYWYRQDPGQGLRLIYYSQIVNDFQKGDIAEGYSVSREKKESFPLTVTSAQKNPTAFYLCASSARRTDTQYFGPGTRLTVL.

The CDR3 spells CASSYGQKLFF. DNA of the CDR3: TGTGCCAGCAGTTACGGGCAAAAACTGTTTTTT. The rearrangement uses TRBV6-6 and TRBJ1-4; D unclear. Germline-derived CDR1 and CDR2 are MNHNY and SVGAGI (reference sequence). CDR3 size: 11 residues. Trimming left V 2 bases short and J 9 bases short, with 4 bases between.

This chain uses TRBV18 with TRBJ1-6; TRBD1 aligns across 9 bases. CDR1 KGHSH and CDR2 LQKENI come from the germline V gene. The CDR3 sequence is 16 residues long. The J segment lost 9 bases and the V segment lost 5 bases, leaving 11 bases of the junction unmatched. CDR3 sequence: CASSTAGTGISSPLHF. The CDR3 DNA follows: TGTGCCAGCTCAACCGCCGGGACAGGGATAAGTTCACCCCTCCACTTT.

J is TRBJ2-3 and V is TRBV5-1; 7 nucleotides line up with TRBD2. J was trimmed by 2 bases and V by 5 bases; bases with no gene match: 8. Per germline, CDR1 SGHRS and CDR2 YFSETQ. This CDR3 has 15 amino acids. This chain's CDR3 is CASRGSLADTDTQYF. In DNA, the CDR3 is TGCGCCAGCAGAGGAAGCCTAGCGGACACAGATACGCAGTATTTT.

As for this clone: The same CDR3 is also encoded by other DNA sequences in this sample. The CDR3 loop reads CASSLTGREQYF. In nucleotides, the CDR3 is TGTGCCAGCAGCTTAACCGGACGCGAGCAGTACTTC. The chain has TRBV11-2 and TRBJ2-7, with D unclear. Trimming removed 2 bases from V and 6 bases from J, with 8 bases in between. CDR1 is SGHAT and CDR2 is FQNNGV in the germline V gene. The CDR3 has 12 residues.

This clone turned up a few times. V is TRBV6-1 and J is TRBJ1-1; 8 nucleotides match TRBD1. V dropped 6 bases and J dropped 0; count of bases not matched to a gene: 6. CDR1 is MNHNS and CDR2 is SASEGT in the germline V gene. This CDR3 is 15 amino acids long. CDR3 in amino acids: CASRRLTGVNTEAFF. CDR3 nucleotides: TGTGCCAGCAGGAGACTGACAGGGGTGAACACTGAAGCTTTCTTT.

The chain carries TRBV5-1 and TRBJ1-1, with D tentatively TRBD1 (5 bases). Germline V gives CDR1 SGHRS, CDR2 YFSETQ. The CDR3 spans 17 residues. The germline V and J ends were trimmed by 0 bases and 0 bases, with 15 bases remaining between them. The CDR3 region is CASSLGAGGSMNTEAFF. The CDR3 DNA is TGCGCCAGCAGCTTGGGGGCCGGGGGTTCAATGAACACTGAAGCTTTCTTT.

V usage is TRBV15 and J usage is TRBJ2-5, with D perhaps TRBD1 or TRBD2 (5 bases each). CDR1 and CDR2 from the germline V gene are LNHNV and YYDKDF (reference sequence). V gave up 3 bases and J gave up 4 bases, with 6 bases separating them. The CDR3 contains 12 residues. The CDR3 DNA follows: TGTGCCACCAGCAGGGGGACAGAGACCCAGTACTTC. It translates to CATSRGTETQYF.

CDR3 bases: TGCAGCGTTGAAGGGTCCGTGGCAAATGAGCAGTTCTTC. Encoded protein: CSVEGSVANEQFF. This sequence joins TRBV29-1 and TRBJ2-1; D is ambiguous. This CDR3 has 13 residues. The V gene's germline CDR1 is SQVTM and CDR2 ANQGSEA. Trimming left V 1 base short and J 7 bases short, with 11 bases between.

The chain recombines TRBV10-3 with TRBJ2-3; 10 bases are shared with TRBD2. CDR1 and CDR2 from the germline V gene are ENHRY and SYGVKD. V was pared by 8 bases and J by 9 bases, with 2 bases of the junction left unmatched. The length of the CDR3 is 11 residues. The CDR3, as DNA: TGTGCCATCGGTAGCGGGGGGACGCAGTATTTT. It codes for CAIGSGGTQYF.

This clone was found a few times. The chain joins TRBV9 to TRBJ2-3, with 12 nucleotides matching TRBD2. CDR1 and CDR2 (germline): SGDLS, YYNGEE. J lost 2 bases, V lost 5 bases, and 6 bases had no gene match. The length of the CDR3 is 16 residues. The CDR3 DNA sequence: TGTGCCAGCAGGTCCGGACTAGCGGGGCCCACAGATACGCAGTATTTT. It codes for CASRSGLAGPTDTQYF.

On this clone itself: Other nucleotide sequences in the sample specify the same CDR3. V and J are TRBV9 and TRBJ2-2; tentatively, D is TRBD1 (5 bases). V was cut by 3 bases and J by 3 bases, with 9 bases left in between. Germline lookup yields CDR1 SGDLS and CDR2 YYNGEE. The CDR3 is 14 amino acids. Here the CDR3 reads CASSGGRDTGELFF. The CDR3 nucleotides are TGTGCCAGCAGCGGGGGCCGCGACACCGGGGAGCTGTTTTTT.

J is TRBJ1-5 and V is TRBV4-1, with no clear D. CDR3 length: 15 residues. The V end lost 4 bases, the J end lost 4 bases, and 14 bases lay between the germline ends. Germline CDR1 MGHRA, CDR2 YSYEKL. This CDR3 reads CASSLRVGPNQPQHF. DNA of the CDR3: TGCGCCAGCAGCCTCCGGGTCGGGCCTAATCAGCCCCAGCATTTT.

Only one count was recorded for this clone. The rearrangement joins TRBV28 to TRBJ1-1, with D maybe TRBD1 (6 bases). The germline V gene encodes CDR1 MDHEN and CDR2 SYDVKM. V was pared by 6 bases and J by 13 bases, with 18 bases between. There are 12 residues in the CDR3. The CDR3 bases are TGTGCCAGCAGACTACCGGGGGGCTTGGATTTCTTT. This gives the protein CASRLPGGLDFF.

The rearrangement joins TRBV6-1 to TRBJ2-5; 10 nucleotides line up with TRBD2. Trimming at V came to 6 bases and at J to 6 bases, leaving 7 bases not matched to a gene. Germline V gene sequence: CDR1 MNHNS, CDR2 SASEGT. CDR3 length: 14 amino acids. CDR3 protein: CASRPNSGGKTQYF. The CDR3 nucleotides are TGTGCCAGCAGACCGAATAGCGGGGGGAAGACCCAGTACTTC.

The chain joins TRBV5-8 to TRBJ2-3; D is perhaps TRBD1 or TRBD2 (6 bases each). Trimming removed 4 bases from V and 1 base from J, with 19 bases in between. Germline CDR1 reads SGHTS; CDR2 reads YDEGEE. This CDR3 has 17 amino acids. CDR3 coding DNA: TGTGCCAGCAGCCGGCGGGGAGCACAGGGAGGCACAGATACGCAGTATTTT. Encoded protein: CASSRRGAQGGTDTQYF.

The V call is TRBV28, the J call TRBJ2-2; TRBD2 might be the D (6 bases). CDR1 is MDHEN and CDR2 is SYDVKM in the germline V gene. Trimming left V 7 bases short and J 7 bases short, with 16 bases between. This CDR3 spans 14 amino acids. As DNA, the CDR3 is TGTGCCAGCACCTCGGCGGGGAGTTTCGGGGAGCTGTTTTTT. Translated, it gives CASTSAGSFGELFF. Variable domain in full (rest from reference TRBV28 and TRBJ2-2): DVKVTQSSRYLVKRTGEKVFLECVQDMDHENMFWYRQDPGLGLRLIYFSYDVKMKEKGDIPEGYSVSREKKERFSLILESASTNQTSMYLCASTSAGSFGELFFGEGSRLTVL.

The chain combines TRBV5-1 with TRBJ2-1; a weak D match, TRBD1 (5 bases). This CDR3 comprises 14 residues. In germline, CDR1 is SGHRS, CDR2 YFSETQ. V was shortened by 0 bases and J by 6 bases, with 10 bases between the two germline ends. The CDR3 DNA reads TGCGCCAGCAGCTTGGGTACAGGCCCCAATGAGCAGTTCTTC. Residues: CASSLGTGPNEQFF.

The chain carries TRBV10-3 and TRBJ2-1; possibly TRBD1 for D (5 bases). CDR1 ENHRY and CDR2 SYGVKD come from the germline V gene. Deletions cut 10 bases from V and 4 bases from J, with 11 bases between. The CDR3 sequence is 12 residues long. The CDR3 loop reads CATGDSYNEQFF. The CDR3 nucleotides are TGTGCCACAGGAGACAGTTACAATGAGCAGTTCTTC.

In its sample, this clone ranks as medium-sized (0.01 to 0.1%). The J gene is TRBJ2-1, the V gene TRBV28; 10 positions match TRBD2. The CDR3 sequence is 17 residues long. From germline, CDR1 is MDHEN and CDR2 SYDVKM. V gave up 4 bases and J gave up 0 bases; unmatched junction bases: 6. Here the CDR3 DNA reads TGTGCCAGCAGTTCTTTTAGCGGGGGGCTCTCCTACAATGAGCAGTTCTTC. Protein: CASSSFSGGLSYNEQFF.

The CDR3 sequence: CASSYQRAFF. The CDR3 DNA is TGTGCCAGCAGCTATCAAAGGGCTTTCTTT. This rearrangement joins TRBV28 to TRBJ1-1; D gene ambiguous. The length of the CDR3 is 10 residues. Trimming pared 6 bases from V and 11 bases from J, leaving 10 bases between. Germline V gives CDR1 MDHEN, CDR2 SYDVKM.

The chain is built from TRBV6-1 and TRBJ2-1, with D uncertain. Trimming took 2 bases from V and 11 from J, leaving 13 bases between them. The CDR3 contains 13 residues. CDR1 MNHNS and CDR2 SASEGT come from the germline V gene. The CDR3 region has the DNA TGTGCCAGCAGTGAATGGAGAGAGAGCCAGCAGTTCTTC. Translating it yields CASSEWRESQQFF.

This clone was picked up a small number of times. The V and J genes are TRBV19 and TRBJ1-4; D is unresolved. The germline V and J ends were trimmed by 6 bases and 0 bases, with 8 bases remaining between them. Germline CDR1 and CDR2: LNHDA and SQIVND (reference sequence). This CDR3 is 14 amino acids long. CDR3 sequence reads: CASSNLATNEKLFF. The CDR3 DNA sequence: TGTGCCAGTAGCAACCTTGCAACTAATGAAAAACTGTTTTTT.